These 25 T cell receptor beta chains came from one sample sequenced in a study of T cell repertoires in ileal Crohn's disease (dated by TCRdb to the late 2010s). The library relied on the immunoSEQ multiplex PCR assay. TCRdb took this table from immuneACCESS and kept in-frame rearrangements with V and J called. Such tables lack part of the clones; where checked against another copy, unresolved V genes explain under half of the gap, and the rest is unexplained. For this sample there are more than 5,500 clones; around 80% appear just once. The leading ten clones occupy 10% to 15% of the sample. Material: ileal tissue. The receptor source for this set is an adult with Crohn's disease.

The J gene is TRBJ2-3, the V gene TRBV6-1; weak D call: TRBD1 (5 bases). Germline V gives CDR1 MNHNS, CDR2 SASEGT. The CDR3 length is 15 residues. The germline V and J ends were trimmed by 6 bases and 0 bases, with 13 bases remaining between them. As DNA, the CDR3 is TGTGCCAGCAGGCAGACAGAGACTAGCACAGATACGCAGTATTTT. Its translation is CASRQTETSTDTQYF.

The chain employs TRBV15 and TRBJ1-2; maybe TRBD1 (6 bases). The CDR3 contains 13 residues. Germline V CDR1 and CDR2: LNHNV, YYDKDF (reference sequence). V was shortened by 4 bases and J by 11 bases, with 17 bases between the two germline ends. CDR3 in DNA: TGTGCCACCAGCAAACCGGCCCGGACAGAGTACACCTTC. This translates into CATSKPARTEYTF.

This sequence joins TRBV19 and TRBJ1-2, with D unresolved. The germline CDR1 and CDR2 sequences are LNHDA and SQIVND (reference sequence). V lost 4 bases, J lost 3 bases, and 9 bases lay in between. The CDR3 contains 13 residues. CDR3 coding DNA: TGTGCCAGTAGTACAAACAGAGACTATGGCTACACCTTC. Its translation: CASSTNRDYGYTF.

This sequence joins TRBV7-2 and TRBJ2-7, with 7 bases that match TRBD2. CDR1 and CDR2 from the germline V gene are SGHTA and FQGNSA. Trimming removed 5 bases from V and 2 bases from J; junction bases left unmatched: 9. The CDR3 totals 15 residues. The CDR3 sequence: CASSPGRNRPYEQYF. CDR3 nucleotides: TGTGCCAGCAGCCCCGGGAGGAACAGACCCTACGAGCAGTACTTC.

DNA for the CDR3: TGTGCCAGCAGCTCTGGTAGCGGTAGCTCCTACAATGAGCAGTTCTTC. Translating gives CASSSGSGSSYNEQFF. The rearrangement links TRBV7-3 to TRBJ2-1; D perhaps matches TRBD2 (6 bases). The CDR3 spans 16 residues. The germline CDR1 and CDR2 sequences are SGHTA and FQGTGA. V lost 4 bases, J lost 0 bases, and 13 bases lay in between.

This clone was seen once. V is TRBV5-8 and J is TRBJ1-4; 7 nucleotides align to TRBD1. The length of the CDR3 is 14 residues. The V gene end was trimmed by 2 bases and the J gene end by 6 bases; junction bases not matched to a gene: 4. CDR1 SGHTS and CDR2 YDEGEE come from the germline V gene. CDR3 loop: CASSFGTAYEKLFF. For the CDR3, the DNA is TGTGCCAGCAGCTTCGGGACAGCGTATGAAAAACTGTTTTTT. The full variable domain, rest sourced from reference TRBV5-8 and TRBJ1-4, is EAGVTQSPTHLIKTRGQQATLRCSPISGHTSVYWYQQALGLGLQFLLWYDEGEERNRGNFPPRFSGRQFPNYSSELNVNALELEDSALYLCASSFGTAYEKLFFGSGTQLSVL.

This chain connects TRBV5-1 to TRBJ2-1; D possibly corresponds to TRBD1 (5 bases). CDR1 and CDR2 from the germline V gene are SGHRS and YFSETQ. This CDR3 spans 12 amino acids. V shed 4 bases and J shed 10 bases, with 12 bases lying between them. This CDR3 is CASSLTAREQFF. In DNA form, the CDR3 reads TGCGCCAGCAGCCTGACAGCGCGAGAGCAGTTCTTC. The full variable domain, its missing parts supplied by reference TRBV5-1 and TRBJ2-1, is KAGVTQTPRYLIKTRGQQVTLSCSPISGHRSVSWYQQTPGQGLQFLFEYFSETQRNKGNFPGRFSGRQFSNSRSEMNVSTLELGDSALYLCASSLTAREQFFGPGTRLTVL.

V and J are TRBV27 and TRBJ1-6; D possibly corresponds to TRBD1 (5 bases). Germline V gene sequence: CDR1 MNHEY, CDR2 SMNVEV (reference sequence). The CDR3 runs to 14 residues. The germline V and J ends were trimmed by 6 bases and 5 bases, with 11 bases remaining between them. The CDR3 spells CASSKGRDNSPLHF. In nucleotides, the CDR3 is TGTGCCAGCAGCAAGGGGAGGGATAATTCACCCCTCCACTTT.

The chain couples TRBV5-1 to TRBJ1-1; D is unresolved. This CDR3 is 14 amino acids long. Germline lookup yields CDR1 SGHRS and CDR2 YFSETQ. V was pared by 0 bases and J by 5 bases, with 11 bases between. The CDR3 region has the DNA TGCGCCAGCAGCTTGGTTTTCAGCGTGACTGAAGCTTTCTTT. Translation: CASSLVFSVTEAFF.

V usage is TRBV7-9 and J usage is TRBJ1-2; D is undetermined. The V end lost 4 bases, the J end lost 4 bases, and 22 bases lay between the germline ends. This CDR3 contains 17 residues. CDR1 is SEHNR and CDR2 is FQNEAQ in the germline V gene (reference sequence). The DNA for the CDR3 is TGTGCCAGCAGCTCCGGAAGCGGACGGGTAGGGCGCTATGGCTACACCTTC. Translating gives CASSSGSGRVGRYGYTF.

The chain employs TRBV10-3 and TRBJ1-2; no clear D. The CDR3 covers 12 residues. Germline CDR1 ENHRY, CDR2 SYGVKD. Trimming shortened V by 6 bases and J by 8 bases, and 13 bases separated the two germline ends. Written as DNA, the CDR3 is TGTGCCATCAGCGGTCAGGCCCAAGGCTACACCTTC. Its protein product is CAISGQAQGYTF.

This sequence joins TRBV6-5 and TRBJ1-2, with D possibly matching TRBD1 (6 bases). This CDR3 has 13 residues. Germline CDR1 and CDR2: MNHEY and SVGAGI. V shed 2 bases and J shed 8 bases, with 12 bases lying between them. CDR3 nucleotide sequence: TGTGCCAGCAGTTACGACAGGAATGGGGGCTACACCTTC. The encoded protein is CASSYDRNGGYTF.

CDR3 nucleotide sequence: TGTGCCAGCAGCCCCGGGACTAGCGGGGGGGCCAACACCGGGGAGCTGTTTTTT. This encodes CASSPGTSGGANTGELFF. This chain links TRBV7-3 with TRBJ2-2; 16 bases are a match to TRBD2. CDR3 length: 18 residues. The V segment lost 5 bases and the J segment 2 bases; nucleotides outside the gene matches: 5. CDR1 is SGHTA, CDR2 FQGTGA, per germline. The whole variable domain, filled in from reference TRBV7-3 and TRBJ2-2, reads GAGVSQTPSNKVTEKGKYVELRCDPISGHTALYWYRQSLGQGPEFLIYFQGTGAADDSGLPNDRFFAVRPEGSVSTLKIQRTERGDSAVYLCASSPGTSGGANTGELFFGEGSRLTVL.

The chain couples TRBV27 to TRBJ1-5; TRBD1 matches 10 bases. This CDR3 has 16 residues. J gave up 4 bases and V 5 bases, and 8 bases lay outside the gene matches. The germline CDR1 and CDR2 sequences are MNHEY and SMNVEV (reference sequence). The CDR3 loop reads CASSLRQGANNQPQHF. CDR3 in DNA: TGTGCCAGCAGTCTACGACAGGGGGCAAATAATCAGCCCCAGCATTTT.

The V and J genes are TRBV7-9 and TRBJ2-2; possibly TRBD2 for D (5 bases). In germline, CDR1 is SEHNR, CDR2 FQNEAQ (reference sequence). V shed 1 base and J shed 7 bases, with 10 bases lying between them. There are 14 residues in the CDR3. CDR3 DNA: TGTGCCAGCAGCTTAGTAGAGGGTATCGGGGAGCTGTTTTTT. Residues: CASSLVEGIGELFF.

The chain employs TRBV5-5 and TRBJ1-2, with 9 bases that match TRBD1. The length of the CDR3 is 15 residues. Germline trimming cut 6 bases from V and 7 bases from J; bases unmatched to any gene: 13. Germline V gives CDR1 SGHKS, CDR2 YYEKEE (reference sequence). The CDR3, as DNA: TGTGCCAGCACCTTCACGGGACAGGGCGTGTTTGGCTACACCTTC. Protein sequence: CASTFTGQGVFGYTF.

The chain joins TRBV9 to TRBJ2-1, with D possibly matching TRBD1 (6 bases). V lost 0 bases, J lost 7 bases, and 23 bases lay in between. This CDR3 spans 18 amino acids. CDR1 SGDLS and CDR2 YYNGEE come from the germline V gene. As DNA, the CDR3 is TGTGCCAGCAGCGTAGGAGGGGCAGGGGCGTTTTTTGGGAATGAGCAGTTCTTC. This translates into CASSVGGAGAFFGNEQFF.

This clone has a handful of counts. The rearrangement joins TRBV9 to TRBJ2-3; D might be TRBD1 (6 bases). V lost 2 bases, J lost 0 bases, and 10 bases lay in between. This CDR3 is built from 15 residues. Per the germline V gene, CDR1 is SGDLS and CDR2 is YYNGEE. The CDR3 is CASSVSGQSTDTQYF. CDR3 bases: TGTGCCAGCAGCGTCTCCGGACAGAGCACAGATACGCAGTATTTT. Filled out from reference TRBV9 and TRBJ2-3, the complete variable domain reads DSGVTQTPKHLITATGQRVTLRCSPRSGDLSVYWYQQSLDQGLQFLIQYYNGEERAKGNILERFSAQQFPDLHSELNLSSLELGDSALYFCASSVSGQSTDTQYFGPGTRLTVL.

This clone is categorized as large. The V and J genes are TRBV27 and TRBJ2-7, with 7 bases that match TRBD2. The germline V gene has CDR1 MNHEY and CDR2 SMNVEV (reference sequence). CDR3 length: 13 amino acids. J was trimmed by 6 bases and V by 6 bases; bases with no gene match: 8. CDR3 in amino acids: CASSSTVAGEQYF. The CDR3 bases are TGTGCCAGCAGCAGTACTGTAGCGGGCGAGCAGTACTTC.

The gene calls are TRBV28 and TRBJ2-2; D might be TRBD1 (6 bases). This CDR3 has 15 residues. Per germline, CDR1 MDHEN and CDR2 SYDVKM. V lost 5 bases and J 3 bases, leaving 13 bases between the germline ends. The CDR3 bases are TGTGCCAGCAGTACAGGGAAGAAGTACACCGGGGAGCTGTTTTTT. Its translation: CASSTGKKYTGELFF.

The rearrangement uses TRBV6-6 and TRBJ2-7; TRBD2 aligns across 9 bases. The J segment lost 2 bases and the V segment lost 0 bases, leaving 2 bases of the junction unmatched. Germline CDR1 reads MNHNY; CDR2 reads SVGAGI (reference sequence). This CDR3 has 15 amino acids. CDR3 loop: CASSYSGTSPYEQYF. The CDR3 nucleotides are TGTGCCAGCAGTTACTCCGGGACTAGCCCCTACGAGCAGTACTTC.

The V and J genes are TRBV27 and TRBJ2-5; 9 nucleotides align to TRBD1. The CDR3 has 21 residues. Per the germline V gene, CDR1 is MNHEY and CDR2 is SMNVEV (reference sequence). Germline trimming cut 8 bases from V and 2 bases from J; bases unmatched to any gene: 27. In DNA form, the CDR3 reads TGTGCCAGCCGTACAACCCCCCCCGGGACAGGGATTCGCTTGGGGCAAGAGACCCAGTACTTC. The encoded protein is CASRTTPPGTGIRLGQETQYF.

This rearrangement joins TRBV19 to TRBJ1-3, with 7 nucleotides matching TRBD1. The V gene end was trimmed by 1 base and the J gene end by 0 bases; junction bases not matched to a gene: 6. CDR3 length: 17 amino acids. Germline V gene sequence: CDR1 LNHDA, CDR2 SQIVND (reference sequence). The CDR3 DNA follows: TGTGCCAGTAGTATAGTGACCGGGACAGCCTCTGGAAACACCATATATTTT. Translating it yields CASSIVTGTASGNTIYF.

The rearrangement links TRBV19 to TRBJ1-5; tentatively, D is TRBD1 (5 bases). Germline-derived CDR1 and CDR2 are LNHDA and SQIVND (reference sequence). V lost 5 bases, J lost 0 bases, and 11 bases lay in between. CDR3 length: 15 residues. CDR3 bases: TGTGCCAGTAGTTTACAGGTTAATAGCAATCAGCCCCAGCATTTT. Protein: CASSLQVNSNQPQHF.

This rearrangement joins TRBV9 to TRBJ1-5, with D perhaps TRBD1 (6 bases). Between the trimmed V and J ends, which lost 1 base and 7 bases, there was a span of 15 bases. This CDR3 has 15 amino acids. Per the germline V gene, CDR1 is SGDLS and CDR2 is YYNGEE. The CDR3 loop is CASSVPGGARQPQHF. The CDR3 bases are TGTGCCAGCAGCGTACCTGGGGGCGCAAGGCAGCCCCAGCATTTT. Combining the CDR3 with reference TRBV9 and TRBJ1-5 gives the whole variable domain DSGVTQTPKHLITATGQRVTLRCSPRSGDLSVYWYQQSLDQGLQFLIQYYNGEERAKGNILERFSAQQFPDLHSELNLSSLELGDSALYFCASSVPGGARQPQHFGDGTRLSIL.